One and the same sample provided the 27 T cell receptor beta chains below, sequenced in a study of T cell repertoires in cytomegalovirus infection. TCRdb analysed the reads with MiXCR anew, one entry per CDR3 protein. Of about 180,000 distinct CDR3 sequences listed, around 15% were seen once; the top ten hold roughly 30%. The material sequenced was PBMCs. The source of these receptors is a human donor in good health (CMV status not recorded). Some clones in this sample may be carry-over from other donors' samples.

The gene calls are TRBV27 and TRBJ1-2, with D uncertain. The CDR3 runs to 16 residues. Trimming stripped 3 bases from V and 0 bases from J, with 14 bases between. Germline CDR1 MNHEY, CDR2 SMNVEV (reference sequence). For the CDR3, the DNA is TGTGCCAGCAGTTTGTCCCCAGTGGGGTCTAACTATGGCTACACCTTC. Translation: CASSLSPVGSNYGYTF.

This clonotype was observed many times. V usage is TRBV6-5 and J usage is TRBJ1-1; D remains unclear. The ends were cut back, 6 bases at V and 7 bases at J, with 9 bases in the middle. This CDR3 region has 11 residues. Germline CDR1 and CDR2: MNHEY and SVGAGI. CDR3 sequence: CASRAGYEAFF. The CDR3 DNA follows: TGTGCCAGCAGGGCGGGCTATGAAGCTTTCTTT.

This clonotype was recorded at least ten times. The rearrangement uses TRBV7-8 and TRBJ1-1, with D perhaps matching TRBD1 (5 bases). Germline CDR1 is SGHVS and CDR2 is FQNEAQ. Trimming took off 3 bases at V and 3 bases at J, with 11 bases between the two ends. The CDR3 loop spans 14 amino acids. CDR3 bases: TGTGCCAGCAGCTTCGGCGGGGGGGACACTGAAGCTTTCTTT. Its protein product is CASSFGGGDTEAFF.

This clonotype was found many times. The chain has TRBV6-5 and TRBJ1-1; TRBD1 aligns across 7 bases. CDR1 and CDR2 (germline): MNHEY, SVGAGI. This CDR3 contains 14 residues. Trimming removed 4 bases from V and 0 bases from J; junction bases left unmatched: 2. CDR3: CASSWDSMNTEAFF. The CDR3 DNA reads TGTGCCAGCAGTTGGGACAGCATGAACACTGAAGCTTTCTTT.

The gene calls are TRBV29-1 and TRBJ1-5; unclear D gene. Trimming stripped 4 bases from V and 3 bases from J, with 10 bases between. CDR3 length: 13 amino acids. The germline V gene encodes CDR1 SQVTM and CDR2 ANQGSEA. The CDR3: CSVGSGFNQPQHF. The CDR3 bases are TGCAGCGTTGGGTCAGGTTTCAATCAGCCCCAGCATTTT.

The sample holds many counts of this clonotype. The chain recombines TRBV24-1 with TRBJ2-1, with 11 bases aligning to TRBD1. CDR3 length: 16 amino acids. CDR1 is KGHDR and CDR2 is SFDVKD in the germline V gene. V lost 3 bases to trimming and J lost 4 bases; unmatched junction nucleotides: 4. CDR3 bases: TGTGCCACCAGTGATCCGGGACAGGGGGGATACAATGAGCAGTTCTTC. Translating it yields CATSDPGQGGYNEQFF.

This clonotype has only a few counts. V gene TRBV7-2 combines with J gene TRBJ2-7; the D call may be TRBD1 or TRBD2 (6 bases each). Germline CDR1 and CDR2: SGHTA and FQGNSA. Trimming removed 5 bases at V and 2 bases at J, with 13 bases between. CDR3 length: 14 amino acids. The CDR3, as DNA: TGTGCCAGCAGCGTCAATCGGGGGCCCTACGAGCAGTACTTC. Amino acid sequence: CASSVNRGPYEQYF.

This clonotype was counted ten times or more. The J gene is TRBJ2-2, the V gene TRBV15; D ambiguous. This CDR3 region has 14 residues. CDR1 and CDR2 from the germline V gene are LNHNV and YYDKDF (reference sequence). Trimming took 4 bases from V and 4 from J, leaving 10 bases between them. In DNA, the CDR3 is TGTGCCACCAGCAAGGACCTTTCCACCGGGGAGCTGTTTTTT. Translated: CATSKDLSTGELFF.

In its sample, this clonotype was seen a few times. The rearrangement links TRBV19 to TRBJ1-1; D not certain. V lost 7 bases and J 5 bases, leaving 14 bases between the germline ends. The CDR3 extends over 13 amino acids. Per germline, CDR1 LNHDA and CDR2 SQIVND (reference sequence). CDR3 residues: CASKSAGSTEAFF. CDR3 coding DNA: TGTGCCAGTAAGTCGGCGGGGTCGACTGAAGCTTTCTTT.

The V and J genes are TRBV2 and TRBJ2-2, with 13 bases aligning to TRBD2. V trimming: 2 bases; J trimming: 7 bases; junction bases outside the gene matches: 10. The CDR3 runs to 18 residues. Germline V gene lookup returns CDR1 SNHLY and CDR2 FYNNEI. As DNA, the CDR3 is TGTGCCAGCAGTGAATCAGGGTGGACTAGCGGGAGCAGCGGGGAGCTGTTTTTT. Residues: CASSESGWTSGSSGELFF.

The chain links TRBV2 to TRBJ2-7; D unclear. Trimming removed 4 bases at V and 0 bases at J, with 10 bases between. CDR1 and CDR2 from the germline V gene are SNHLY and FYNNEI. This CDR3 is built from 14 residues. The CDR3 region is CASSGTSSSYEQYF. The CDR3 region has the DNA TGTGCCAGCAGTGGTACATCGAGCTCCTACGAGCAGTACTTC.

The genes are TRBV9 and TRBJ1-1; D is unresolved. V lost 5 bases and J 3 bases, leaving 14 bases between the germline ends. Germline CDR1 SGDLS, CDR2 YYNGEE. CDR3 size: 14 residues. The chain's CDR3 is CASRPFNADTEAFF. CDR3 bases: TGTGCCAGCAGACCATTCAACGCGGACACTGAAGCTTTCTTT.

The chain uses TRBV12-3 or TRBV12-4 and TRBJ1-1, with TRBD1 identical over 9 bases. CDR3 length: 16 residues. V was pared by 2 bases and J by 3 bases, with 7 bases of the junction left unmatched. The CDR3 DNA reads TGTGCCAGCAGTTTAAGTCGGACAGGGGAGGACACTGAAGCTTTCTTT. Protein: CASSLSRTGEDTEAFF.

This clonotype was seen a handful of times. V usage is TRBV20-1 and J usage is TRBJ1-6, with unresolved D. The CDR3 runs 15 residues. Germline V gene data show CDR1 as DFQATT and CDR2 as SNEGSKA (reference sequence). Trimming stripped 0 bases from V and 7 bases from J, with 13 bases between. The DNA for the CDR3 is TGCAGTGCTAGAGATTCAGGACGCCGGAATTCACCCCTCCACTTT. Protein: CSARDSGRRNSPLHF.

There are a few counts of this clonotype. The rearrangement joins TRBV19 to TRBJ1-5, with D hard to call. The V end was cut by 5 bases, the J end by 7 bases, with 12 bases between. From germline, CDR1 is LNHDA and CDR2 SQIVND (reference sequence). The CDR3 spans 13 residues. The chain's CDR3 is CASSVGVNQPQHF. The CDR3 DNA is TGTGCCAGTAGTGTTGGGGTGAACCAGCCCCAGCATTTT. The full variable domain, its missing parts supplied by reference TRBV19 and TRBJ1-5, is DGGITQSPKYLFRKEGQNVTLSCEQNLNHDAMYWYRQDPGQGLRLIYYSQIVNDFQKGDIAEGYSVSREKKESFPLTVTSAQKNPTAFYLCASSVGVNQPQHFGDGTRLSIL.

The chain employs TRBV19 and TRBJ1-5; no clear D gene. Trimming took off 3 bases at V and 0 bases at J, with 15 bases between the two ends. CDR3 length: 17 residues. Germline CDR1 is LNHDA and CDR2 is SQIVND (reference sequence). The CDR3 sequence is CASSITGNAYSNQPQHF. In DNA form, the CDR3 reads TGTGCCAGTAGTATTACCGGGAACGCCTATAGCAATCAGCCCCAGCATTTT. The entire variable domain, with the rest obtained from reference TRBV19 and TRBJ1-5, is as follows: DGGITQSPKYLFRKEGQNVTLSCEQNLNHDAMYWYRQDPGQGLRLIYYSQIVNDFQKGDIAEGYSVSREKKESFPLTVTSAQKNPTAFYLCASSITGNAYSNQPQHFGDGTRLSIL.

This clonotype occurred a few times. The rearrangement uses TRBV4-1 and TRBJ2-6; 7 bases match TRBD1. Germline assignment: CDR1 MGHRA and CDR2 YSYEKL. CDR3 size: 18 residues. J gave up 0 bases and V 4 bases, and 9 bases lay outside the gene matches. The CDR3 reads CASSPRGGLISGANVLTF. The CDR3 DNA sequence: TGCGCCAGCAGCCCCAGAGGGGGCCTTATCTCTGGGGCCAACGTCCTGACTTTC.

This chain joins TRBV11-2 and TRBJ2-5; D is unresolved. The V gene's germline CDR1 is SGHAT and CDR2 FQNNGV. This CDR3 is 14 amino acids long. With 1 base removed from V and 2 bases from J, the gap between germline ends came to 8 bases. CDR3 amino acids: CASSLVSFQETQYF. Written as DNA, the CDR3 is TGTGCCAGCAGCTTAGTGAGTTTTCAAGAGACCCAGTACTTC.

This clonotype was recorded a few times. The chain joins TRBV20-1 to TRBJ1-5, with 7 nucleotides matching TRBD1. The V segment lost 0 bases and the J segment 7 bases; nucleotides outside the gene matches: 9. The CDR3 spans 15 residues. Germline CDR1 reads DFQATT; CDR2 reads SNEGSKA (reference sequence). In DNA, the CDR3 is TGCAGTGCTAGAGATCTGAAGGGGGCCACACAGCCCCAGCATTTT. Translation: CSARDLKGATQPQHF.

This clonotype has at least ten counts. This rearrangement joins TRBV7-2 to TRBJ2-4; 9 bases agree with TRBD1. Germline CDR1 is SGHTA and CDR2 is FQGNSA. Trimming took 4 bases from V and 6 from J; bases not matched to a gene: 4. The CDR3 has 14 residues. The CDR3 loop reads CASSSRTGANIQYF. CDR3 in DNA: TGTGCCAGCAGCTCGCGGACAGGGGCAAACATTCAGTACTTC.

The rearrangement links TRBV23-1 to TRBJ2-3, with D possibly TRBD2 on 5 matching bases. TRBV23-1 belongs to the ORF category, with a function that is uncertain. V was trimmed by 6 bases and J by 4 bases, leaving 14 bases between them. The CDR3 is made up of 14 amino acids. CDR3 amino acids: CASSHTRRSDTQYF. As DNA, the CDR3 is TGCGCCAGCAGCCATACCCGGAGGTCAGATACGCAGTATTTT.

This clonotype was observed a few times. V gene TRBV14 combines with J gene TRBJ2-3; D remains unclear. Germline assignment: CDR1 SGHDN and CDR2 FVKESK. This CDR3 has 14 residues. V was pared by 0 bases and J by 1 base, with 5 bases between. The CDR3 region is CASSQDWRTDTQYF. The DNA of the CDR3 is TGTGCCAGCAGCCAAGACTGGCGCACAGATACGCAGTATTTT. Combining the CDR3 with reference TRBV14 and TRBJ2-3 gives the whole variable domain EAGVTQFPSHSVIEKGQTVTLRCDPISGHDNLYWYRRVMGKEIKFLLHFVKESKQDESGMPNNRFLAERTGGTYSTLKVQPAELEDSGVYFCASSQDWRTDTQYFGPGTRLTVL.

This clonotype was seen repeatedly, ten times or more. This sequence joins TRBV28 and TRBJ1-2, with 9 bases that match TRBD1. This CDR3 has 18 amino acids. V gave up 6 bases and J gave up 3 bases; unmatched junction bases: 17. Germline-derived CDR1 and CDR2 are MDHEN and SYDVKM. CDR3 amino acids: CASSPTGQGLSWDYGYTF. The DNA of the CDR3 is TGTGCCAGCAGCCCCACGGGACAGGGTCTCTCCTGGGACTATGGCTACACCTTC.

This chain connects TRBV28 to TRBJ1-2; D may be TRBD1 (5 bases). The CDR3 extends over 16 amino acids. V was cut by 5 bases and J by 1 base, with 17 bases left in between. The germline gives CDR1 MDHEN, CDR2 SYDVKM. The CDR3 is CASSLYPQGHNYGYTF. For the CDR3, the DNA is TGTGCCAGCAGTCTATATCCCCAGGGCCATAACTATGGCTACACCTTC.

With regard to this clonotype: The conserved phenylalanine or tryptophan is not found at the CDR3 terminus, so this likely reflects a read error. This chain links TRBV29-1 with TRBJ1-1; no clear D. Between the trimmed V and J ends, which lost 5 bases and 4 bases, there was a span of 11 bases. The germline CDR1 and CDR2 sequences are SQVTM and ANQGSEA. The CDR3 contains 12 residues. This CDR3 is CSVRNLGTEAFV. Written as DNA, the CDR3 is TGCAGCGTTCGAAATCTAGGCACTGAAGCTTTCGTT.

Many counts were recorded for this clonotype. The chain has TRBV7-2 and TRBJ2-5; maybe TRBD1 (6 bases). V was clipped by 4 bases and J by 5 bases, with 8 bases between them. The CDR3 spans 12 residues. Per germline, CDR1 SGHTA and CDR2 FQGNSA. CDR3 in amino acids: CASSSRGETQYF. CDR3 DNA sequence: TGTGCCAGCAGCTCAAGGGGGGAGACCCAGTACTTC.

This clonotype turned up a few times. The chain recombines TRBV5-5 with TRBJ1-3; TRBD1 agrees at 10 bases. This CDR3 region has 17 residues. Germline V gene lookup returns CDR1 SGHKS and CDR2 YYEKEE (reference sequence). J was trimmed by 1 base and V by 1 base; bases with no gene match: 5. The CDR3 sequence is CASSLLPGQGSGNTIYF. The CDR3 nucleotides read TGTGCCAGCAGCTTGCTGCCGGGACAGGGGTCTGGAAACACCATATATTTT.